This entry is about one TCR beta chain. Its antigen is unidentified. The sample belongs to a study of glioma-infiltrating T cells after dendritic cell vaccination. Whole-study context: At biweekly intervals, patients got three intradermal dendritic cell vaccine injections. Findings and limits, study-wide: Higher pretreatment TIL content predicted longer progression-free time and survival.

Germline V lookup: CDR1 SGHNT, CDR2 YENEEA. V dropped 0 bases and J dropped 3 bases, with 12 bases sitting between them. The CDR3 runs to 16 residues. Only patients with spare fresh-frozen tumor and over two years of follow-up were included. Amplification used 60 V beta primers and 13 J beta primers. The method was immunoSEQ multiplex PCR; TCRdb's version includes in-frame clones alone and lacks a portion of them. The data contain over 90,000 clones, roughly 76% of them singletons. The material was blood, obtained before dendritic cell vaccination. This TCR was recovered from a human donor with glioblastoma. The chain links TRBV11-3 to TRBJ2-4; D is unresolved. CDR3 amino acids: CASSLERATRKNIQYF. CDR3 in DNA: TGTGCCAGCAGCTTAGAACGCGCAACCCGCAAAAACATTCAGTACTTC.